This T cell receptor (beta chain) is from a study of blood T cell repertoires in COVID-19 (dated by TCRdb to 2018 to 2020). For context, the study as a whole: The collaborator samples originated in the United States, Italy and Spain and spanned the acute and convalescent phases of COVID-19. The repertoires were released in a freely available public database meant as a resource for research on the immune response to SARS-CoV-2. Where available, HLA class I and class II types were taken from metadata supplied by the sample provider and were not determined by assay-based typing. Deeply sampled blood TCRbeta repertoires from subjects exposed to, actively infected with, or recovered from COVID-19 were included in the dataset. Samples came from the ongoing ImmuneRACE study (first 160 participants) plus 1,254 subjects from 6 global collaborators. The prospective study material was composed of cDNA or gDNA derived from T cells, B-cell-depleted T cells, or PBMCs. The sample metadata nearly always contained a de-identified subject ID, COVID-19 status, age in years and sex. Points the paper makes about the study in general: How much clinical and demographic metadata was included differed by source and by participant, and the metadata was provided uncurated.

TCRbeta CDR3 regions were amplified from genomic DNA by means of the immunoSEQ Assay, a bias-controlled multiplex PCR. Per the source publication's procedure: Within the assay, amplification of reference gene primers was used to estimate how many nucleated cells each sample contained. To quantify the absolute abundance of each unique TCRbeta CDR3 rearrangement, sequence reads were collapsed and filtered. For each sample, productive Simpson clonality was calculated as the square root of Simpson's diversity index across productive rearrangements. TCRdb holds this immuneACCESS table with in-frame rearrangements only. Some clones are missing; in checked studies, unresolved V genes explain under half, and the rest has no known cause. From that table come the V and J calls and clone size; the DNA was used to work out D and trimming. Within this sample are approximately 75,000 clones, with 65% to 90% of them counted one time only. The ten largest account for 6.3% of the sample.

At one collaborating source in Seattle, patients were enrolled during active infection and were followed longitudinally through the course of disease. Each collaborating institution followed its own protocols to collect whole blood in K2EDTA tubes. For TCRbeta analysis, collaborators shipped samples as frozen whole blood, isolated PBMCs, or DNA extracted from either of those sample types. In regard to this clone: The antigen this receptor binds is unknown. No quality values exist for individual bases; no much larger clone is one base distant.

What was sequenced was peripheral blood. This TCR was recovered from a man of 80 years or more with COVID-19, enrolled during active disease.

The encoded CDR3 is CASSKDAREPYGYTF. DNA sequence: TGTGCCAGCAGCAAAGACGCACGGGAGCCCTATGGCTACACCTTC. The V and J genes are TRBV21-1 and TRBJ1-2. TRBV21-1 is a pseudogene. Spanning cysteine to phenylalanine, the CDR3 consists of 15 amino acids. Here the CDR3 DNA is all that survives: 45 bases in frame from base 1.